This TCR beta chain was documented in a study of CD8 T cells in ankylosing spondylitis. General observations from the study: The clones that were linked to disease were reported to be significantly enriched in matched synovial fluid samples from ankylosing spondylitis patients.

TCRdb re-called the 5' RACE reads with MiXCR, one entry per CDR3 protein. This table has around 150,000 distinct CDR3 sequences, approximately 48% appearing once. The length of the CDR3 is 15 residues. CDR1 and CDR2 (germline): SGHRS, YFSETQ. J gave up 8 bases and V 0 bases, and 7 bases lay outside the gene matches. This clonotype was seen many times. The antigen is unknown. This chain links TRBV5-1 with TRBJ2-1, with TRBD2 matching 8 bases. The origin of this receptor is a male donor with ankylosing spondylitis. Sequenced sample: synovial fluid, either unsorted or a sorted T cell fraction (not recorded which). The CDR3 sequence is CASSLAAGETDEQFF. The DNA of the CDR3 is TGCGCCAGCAGCTTGGCAGCGGGAGAAACCGATGAGCAGTTCTTC. Filled out from reference TRBV5-1 and TRBJ2-1, the complete variable domain reads KAGVTQTPRYLIKTRGQQVTLSCSPISGHRSVSWYQQTPGQGLQFLFEYFSETQRNKGNFPGRFSGRQFSNSRSEMNVSTLELGDSALYLCASSLAAGETDEQFFGPGTRLTVL.